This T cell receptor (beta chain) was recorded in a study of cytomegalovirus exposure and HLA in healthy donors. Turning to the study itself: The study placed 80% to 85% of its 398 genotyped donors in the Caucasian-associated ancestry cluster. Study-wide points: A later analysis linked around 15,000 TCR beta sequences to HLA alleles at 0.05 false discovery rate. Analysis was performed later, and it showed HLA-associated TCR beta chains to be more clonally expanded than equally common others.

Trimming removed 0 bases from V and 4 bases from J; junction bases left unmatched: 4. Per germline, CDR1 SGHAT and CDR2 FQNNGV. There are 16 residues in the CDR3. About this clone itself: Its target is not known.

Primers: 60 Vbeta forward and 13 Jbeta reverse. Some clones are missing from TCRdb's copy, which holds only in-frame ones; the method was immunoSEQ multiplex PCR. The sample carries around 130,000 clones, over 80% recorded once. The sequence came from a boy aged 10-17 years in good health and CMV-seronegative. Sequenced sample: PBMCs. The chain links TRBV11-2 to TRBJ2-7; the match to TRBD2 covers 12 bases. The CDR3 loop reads CASSLEGLAGDYEQYF. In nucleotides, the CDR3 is TGTGCCAGCAGCTTAGAGGGACTAGCGGGTGATTACGAGCAGTACTTC.